A single sample gave rise to the 5 T cell receptor beta chains below, sequenced in a study of OX40 agonist ivuxolimab in advanced cancers. Sequenced by immunoSEQ multiplex PCR; TCRdb stores in-frame clones only, minus some. This sample has about 68,000 clones, with 75% to 85% found just once. The material was CD4+ or CD8+ T cells sorted from blood, obtained in a trial of the OX40 agonist ivuxolimab. The origin of the receptors is an adult with an advanced solid tumor such as melanoma, head and neck, liver or kidney cancer.

This clone was picked up a small number of times. The V call is TRBV19, the J call TRBJ2-2; 8 nucleotides line up with TRBD1. V shed 9 bases, J shed 7 bases, and the junction held 13 bases outside the gene matches. CDR1 LNHDA and CDR2 SQIVND come from the germline V gene (reference sequence). The CDR3 covers 15 residues. The CDR3 nucleotides are TGTGCCAGCAACTACGGACAGGGTCGGGGCGGGGAGCTGTTTTTT. It yields the protein CASNYGQGRGGELFF.

The rearrangement links TRBV6-1 to TRBJ2-3, with TRBD1 matching over 11 bases. V gave up 7 bases and J gave up 1 base; unmatched junction bases: 1. The CDR3 sequence is 14 residues long. Germline V CDR1 and CDR2: MNHNS, SASEGT. The CDR3 DNA reads TGTGCCAGCATGGACAGGGGGCGCACAGATACGCAGTATTTT. This translates into CASMDRGRTDTQYF.

The chain uses TRBV28 and TRBJ2-1, with TRBD1 matching 11 bases. The CDR3 spans 16 residues. Unmatched junction bases numbered 11, after V lost 6 bases and J lost 7 bases. In germline, CDR1 is MDHEN, CDR2 SYDVKM. CDR3 amino acids: CASRRAGTGGGNEQFF. In nucleotides, the CDR3 is TGTGCCAGCAGAAGAGCCGGGACAGGGGGGGGGAATGAGCAGTTCTTC.

The chain is built from TRBV5-4 and TRBJ2-3; D perhaps matches TRBD2 (6 bases). Trimming removed 3 bases from V and 5 bases from J, with 19 bases in between. The germline V gene encodes CDR1 SGHNT and CDR2 YYREEE (reference sequence). This CDR3 spans 16 amino acids. CDR3 in amino acids: CASSSEPSGGGDTQYF. In nucleotides, the CDR3 is TGTGCCAGCAGCTCCGAACCATCCGGGGGAGGAGATACGCAGTATTTT.

V gene TRBV18 combines with J gene TRBJ1-4, with TRBD1 as a possible D gene (6 bases). V lost 4 bases and J lost 6, with 15 bases in between. Germline values: CDR1 KGHSH, CDR2 LQKENI. CDR3 size: 15 residues. In DNA form, the CDR3 reads TGTGCCAGCTCACACTCCAGGGGTGGGGATGAAAAACTGTTTTTT. It codes for CASSHSRGGDEKLFF. The variable domain in full, with the rest retrieved from reference TRBV18 and TRBJ1-4, is NAGVMQNPRHLVRRRGQEARLRCSPMKGHSHVYWYRQLPEEGLKFMVYLQKENIIDESGMPKERFSAEFPKEGPSILRIQQVVRGDSAAYFCASSHSRGGDEKLFFGSGTQLSVL.